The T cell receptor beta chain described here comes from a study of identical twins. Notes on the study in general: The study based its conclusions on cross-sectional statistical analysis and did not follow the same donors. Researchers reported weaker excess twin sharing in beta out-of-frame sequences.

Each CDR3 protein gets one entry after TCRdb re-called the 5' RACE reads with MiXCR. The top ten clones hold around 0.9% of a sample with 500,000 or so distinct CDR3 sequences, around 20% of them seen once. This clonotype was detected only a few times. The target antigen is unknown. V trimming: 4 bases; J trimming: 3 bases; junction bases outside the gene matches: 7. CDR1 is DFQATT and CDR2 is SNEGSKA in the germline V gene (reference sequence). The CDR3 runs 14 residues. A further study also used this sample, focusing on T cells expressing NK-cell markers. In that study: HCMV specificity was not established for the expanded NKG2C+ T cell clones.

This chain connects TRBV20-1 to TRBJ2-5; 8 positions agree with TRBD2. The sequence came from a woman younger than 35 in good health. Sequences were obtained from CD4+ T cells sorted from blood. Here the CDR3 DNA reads TGCAGTGCTAAGCCCAGCGGGAGTGAAGAGACCCAGTACTTC. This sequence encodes CSAKPSGSEETQYF.